The rows below give T cell receptor beta chains drawn from one sample of a study of T cell repertoires in cytomegalovirus infection. TCRdb independently ran MiXCR on the reads; one entry per CDR3 protein. Of 800,000 to 950,000 distinct CDR3 sequences listed, 30% to 35% were seen once; the top ten hold around 12%. For these receptors, no antigen is known. Sequencing used cultured CD8+ T cells from PBMCs, obtained from culture after CMV antigen stimulation. The receptors derive from a human donor in good health (CMV status not recorded). Some clones in this sample may be carry-over from other donors' samples. Each CDR3 is given without its conserved first and last residue. The order of the fields is V gene, CDR3 protein.

>TRBV13
ASSLTTGDYAYEQY
>TRBV7-6
ASSHYFPGQGYNEQF
>TRBV27
ATSRRPSEQF
>TRBV20-1
SAIAQGWGAYNEQF
>TRBV29-1
SDRGEYGYT
>TRBV20-1
SASLFAEAF
>TRBV7-9
ASSLKERSNEKLF
>TRBV7-6
ASSEGQGDQPQH
>TRBV12-3/TRBV12-4
ASSPPSGDSSYNEQF
>TRBV29-1
SVDSQAPEAF
>TRBV7-9
ASSLRDSPYNEQF
>TRBV7-8
ASSLGGQGAFDAF
>TRBV7-6
AEEDTFDQETQY
>TRBV20-1
SARRRVNTGELF
>TRBV6-5
ASSPGKSSYNEQF
>TRBV5-5
ASSAGLMGTEAF
>TRBV19
ASSNVFGQGEETQY
>TRBV6-2/TRBV6-3
ASSPGYADTQY
>TRBV7-9
ASSLVIHEQF
>TRBV6-1
ASSTEPDLGYGYT
>TRBV10-3
AISESKAGRGSSYEQY
>TRBV7-6
ASSSRTGGIGGELF
>TRBV7-4
ASSHDSFPNQPQH
>TRBV4-3
ASSQELLGFYGYT
>TRBV5-7
ASSLGQGVGGQNEQF
>TRBV7-3
ASSLKGTSSFYNEQF
>TRBV19
ASMGQDYEQY
>TRBV6-2/TRBV6-3
ASNPYMVGPYNEQF
>TRBV6-5
ASSYSGGWTEAF
>TRBV7-9
ASSSYVVNTGELF